The source of this T cell receptor (beta chain) is a study of blood T cell repertoires in COVID-19. As for the study in general: From T cells, B-cell-depleted T cells, or PBMCs came the material, which was cDNA or gDNA.

Assay used: immunoSEQ multiplex PCR; TCRdb lists only in-frame clones, some missing. The profile shows approximately 500,000 clones, 85% to 90% of them singletons. The CDR3 consists of 15 residues. Trimming removed 1 base from V and 7 bases from J, with 14 bases in between. The germline CDR1 and CDR2 sequences are SGHRS and YFSETQ. The J gene is TRBJ2-2, the V gene TRBV5-1, with a tentative D call TRBD1 (5 bases). The sequenced material came from PBMCs or T cells enriched from blood (not recorded which). This TCR was sampled from a woman aged 35 to 49 who had recovered from COVID-19. DNA for the CDR3: TGCGCCAGCAGCTTGCCGGGCAGGGAACACGGGGAGCTGTTTTTT. Its protein product is CASSLPGREHGELFF.